The next 9 T cell receptor beta chains were all read from a single sample in a study of shared clonotypes between healthy human individuals. Assay: immunoSEQ multiplex PCR; the TCRdb copy retains only in-frame clones and omits some. This table has roughly 2 million clones, 90% to 95% appearing once. The sequenced material came from naive CD4+ T cells sorted from blood. Subset described: CD45RA+ positively selected. The receptors were sampled from a young man in good health.

The chain couples TRBV2 to TRBJ1-1; D gene uncertain. CDR1 and CDR2 from the germline V gene are SNHLY and FYNNEI. The CDR3 has 14 residues. Trimming removed 10 bases from V and 3 bases from J, with 18 bases in between. The CDR3 DNA follows: TGTGCCACCTCTGAGCGGGGAATTTACACTGAAGCTTTCTTT. Translating it yields CATSERGIYTEAFF.

The sample holds a few counts of this clone. The chain couples TRBV4-1 to TRBJ1-2, with D perhaps TRBD1 (6 bases). Per the germline V gene, CDR1 is MGHRA and CDR2 is YSYEKL. The CDR3 runs to 15 residues. V was trimmed by 0 bases and J by 4 bases, leaving 12 bases between them. The CDR3 DNA sequence: TGCGCCAGCAGCCAAGATGGACAGTCCTTCTATGGCTACACCTTC. Translation: CASSQDGQSFYGYTF.

The genes are TRBV6-1 and TRBJ2-7, with 11 bases fitting TRBD1. Germline trimming cut 6 bases from V and 5 bases from J; bases unmatched to any gene: 3. Germline V lookup: CDR1 MNHNS, CDR2 SASEGT. The CDR3 loop spans 13 amino acids. Here the CDR3 reads CASSRDRGNEQYF. CDR3 bases: TGTGCCAGCAGCAGGGACAGGGGGAACGAGCAGTACTTC.

The chain uses TRBV4-3 and TRBJ2-1, with D possibly matching TRBD1 (6 bases). V lost 4 bases and J lost 0, with 16 bases in between. The V gene's germline CDR1 is LGHNA and CDR2 YSLEER. The CDR3 extends over 17 amino acids. CDR3 sequence: CASSPRVGAFSYNEQFF. CDR3 DNA sequence: TGCGCCAGCAGCCCCCGGGTGGGGGCTTTCTCCTACAATGAGCAGTTCTTC.

The V gene is TRBV12-5, the J gene TRBJ2-1; TRBD2 matches 10 bases. V shed 3 bases, J shed 15 bases, and the junction held 20 bases outside the gene matches. The CDR3 length is 17 residues. In germline, CDR1 is LGHNT, CDR2 FRNRAP. The CDR3, as DNA: TGTGCTAGTGGTTTAGGAATGTACAGTAAGCGGGAGGGCCGGATGTTCTTC. Amino acid sequence: CASGLGMYSKREGRMFF.

The chain uses TRBV30 and TRBJ1-1; D remains ambiguous. The V end was cut by 1 base, the J end by 10 bases, with 13 bases between. This CDR3 is built from 12 residues. The V gene's germline CDR1 is GTSNPN and CDR2 SVGIG (reference sequence). Written as DNA, the CDR3 is TGTGCCTGGAGTGGAGGCGACCCCGGAGCTTTCTTT. This sequence encodes CAWSGGDPGAFF.

V is TRBV9 and J is TRBJ1-2; weak D call: TRBD1 (5 bases). Germline-derived CDR1 and CDR2 are SGDLS and YYNGEE. This CDR3 contains 15 residues. V lost 0 bases, J lost 1 base, and 10 bases lay in between. CDR3 in amino acids: CASSVGGRVNYGYTF. The CDR3 bases are TGTGCCAGCAGCGTAGGTGGCAGGGTTAACTATGGCTACACCTTC.

The rearrangement uses TRBV4-1 and TRBJ1-1; a possible D gene is TRBD1 (5 bases). This CDR3 comprises 16 residues. Germline lookup yields CDR1 MGHRA and CDR2 YSYEKL. Deletions cut 3 bases from V and 1 base from J, with 15 bases between. The CDR3 coding sequence is TGCGCCAGCAGCCAGGACCCGGGACTTACGAACACTGAAGCTTTCTTT. This codes for CASSQDPGLTNTEAFF.

The rearrangement joins TRBV11-3 to TRBJ2-2, with D uncertain. Germline values: CDR1 SGHNT, CDR2 YENEEA. Trimming cost V 1 base and J 5 bases, with 8 bases left between them. The CDR3 totals 14 residues. The CDR3 bases are TGTGCCAGCAGCTTAGGACGTGATACCGGGGAGCTGTTTTTT. Encoded protein: CASSLGRDTGELFF.